These 15 T cell receptor beta chains originate from one sample sequenced in a study of T cell clonotyping in hematopoietic cell transplantation. Generated by immunoSEQ multiplex PCR, the TCRdb table keeps only in-frame clones and is missing some. There are some 76,000 clones in the sample; less than 96% occur only once, and roughly 1.7% lies in the top ten. Time point in this sample: recipient sample about 28 days before transplant, after cytoreduction. The sample consisted of peripheral blood mononuclear cells, taken before stem cell transplant. Receptors were obtained from a woman aged 45 to 65 with acute myeloid leukemia. Some clones in this sample may be carry-over from other donors' samples.

The chain uses TRBV13 and TRBJ2-7; D may be TRBD1 (6 bases). In germline, CDR1 is PRHDT, CDR2 FYEKMQ (reference sequence). The CDR3 has 13 amino acids. Trimming pared 4 bases from V and 7 bases from J, leaving 14 bases between. The CDR3 region has the DNA TGTGCCAGCAGCTCCGGGACACCAGCTGAGCAGTACTTC. It translates to CASSSGTPAEQYF.

J is TRBJ1-4 and V is TRBV9; 7 bases agree with TRBD1. The V segment lost 3 bases and the J segment 4 bases; nucleotides outside the gene matches: 6. CDR1 is SGDLS and CDR2 is YYNGEE in the germline V gene. This CDR3 is 15 amino acids long. For the CDR3, the DNA is TGTGCCAGCAGCGAAGGGACAGAGATTAATGAAAAACTGTTTTTT. This sequence encodes CASSEGTEINEKLFF.

The chain uses TRBV5-6 and TRBJ2-6; the D call may be TRBD1 or TRBD2 (5 bases each). Trimming cost V 6 bases and J 0 bases, with 10 bases left between them. The CDR3 runs to 15 residues. The V gene's germline CDR1 is SGHDT and CDR2 YYEEEE. The CDR3: CASKRDVSGANVLTF. As DNA, the CDR3 is TGTGCCAGCAAACGGGACGTCTCTGGGGCCAACGTCCTGACTTTC.

V is TRBV2 and J is TRBJ1-5; D gene uncertain. With 11 bases removed from V and 0 bases from J, the gap between germline ends came to 8 bases. The length of the CDR3 is 12 residues. Germline loops: CDR1 SNHLY, CDR2 FYNNEI. The CDR3 bases are TGTGCCGGCGGGGTTAGCAATCAGCCCCAGCATTTT. This encodes CAGGVSNQPQHF.

The V and J genes are TRBV2 and TRBJ1-2, with D possibly matching TRBD1 (5 bases). The V gene lost 1 base and the J gene lost 3 bases, with 9 bases spanning the gap. This CDR3 contains 14 residues. Looked up from germline, CDR1 is SNHLY and CDR2 is FYNNEI. The CDR3 bases are TGTGCCAGCAGTGAAGAGACAGACTACTATGGCTACACCTTC. It translates to CASSEETDYYGYTF.

The rearrangement uses TRBV7-2 and TRBJ1-5, with D maybe TRBD1 (6 bases). From germline, CDR1 is SGHTA and CDR2 FQGNSA. The CDR3 is 16 amino acids. Deletions cut 3 bases from V and 0 bases from J, with 12 bases between. The CDR3 loop reads CASSLGGGNSNQPQHF. The CDR3 DNA sequence: TGTGCCAGCAGCTTGGGGGGCGGAAATAGCAATCAGCCCCAGCATTTT. The whole variable domain, filled in from reference TRBV7-2 and TRBJ1-5, reads GAGVSQSPSNKVTEKGKDVELRCDPISGHTALYWYRQSLGQGLEFLIYFQGNSAPDKSGLPSDRFSAERTGGSVSTLTIQRTQQEDSAVYLCASSLGGGNSNQPQHFGDGTRLSIL.

The gene calls are TRBV6-4 and TRBJ2-5, with D possibly TRBD2 on 5 matching bases. This CDR3 is 13 amino acids long. The germline CDR1 and CDR2 sequences are MRHNA and SNTAGT. The germline V and J ends were trimmed by 6 bases and 2 bases, with 10 bases remaining between them. The CDR3 DNA reads TGTGCCAGCAGCCGGGGTATTCAAGAGACCCAGTACTTC. Translation gives CASSRGIQETQYF.

In its sample, this clone was seen once. The genes are TRBV4-2 and TRBJ2-5; TRBD2 aligns across 9 bases. The CDR3 sequence is 17 residues long. J gave up 5 bases and V 4 bases, and 14 bases lay outside the gene matches. Per germline, CDR1 LGHNA and CDR2 YNFKEQ. CDR3 sequence reads: CASSRREGGRALETQYF. CDR3 DNA sequence: TGTGCCAGCAGCCGGAGGGAGGGCGGGAGGGCTTTGGAGACCCAGTACTTC.

J is TRBJ2-7 and V is TRBV30; TRBD1 matches 7 bases. V gave up 7 bases and J gave up 0 bases; unmatched junction bases: 6. The germline V gene has CDR1 GTSNPN and CDR2 SVGIG (reference sequence). This CDR3 has 13 residues. The CDR3 is CAYTRTGSYEQYF. Written as DNA, the CDR3 is TGTGCCTATACTCGGACAGGCTCCTACGAGCAGTACTTC.

The V gene is TRBV11-2, the J gene TRBJ1-2; D ambiguous. Trimming took 0 bases from V and 8 from J, leaving 19 bases between them. The germline V gene encodes CDR1 SGHAT and CDR2 FQNNGV. The CDR3 is 16 amino acids. The CDR3 DNA is TGTGCCAGCAGCTTAGATCTGGCAGATCTTACGAGAGGCTACACCTTC. Encoded protein: CASSLDLADLTRGYTF. The full variable domain, its missing parts supplied by reference TRBV11-2 and TRBJ1-2, is EAGVAQSPRYKIIEKRQSVAFWCNPISGHATLYWYQQILGQGPKLLIQFQNNGVVDDSQLPKDRFSAERLKGVDSTLKIQPAKLEDSAVYLCASSLDLADLTRGYTFGSGTRLTVV.

V and J are TRBV5-1 and TRBJ2-7; 12 bases line up with TRBD2. CDR1 and CDR2 from the germline V gene are SGHRS and YFSETQ. This CDR3 is 16 amino acids long. V shed 4 bases, J shed 1 base, and the junction held 6 bases outside the gene matches. The CDR3 loop is CASSLKGLAGSYEQYF. The CDR3 nucleotides are TGCGCCAGCAGCCTAAAAGGACTAGCGGGGTCCTACGAGCAGTACTTC.

Remarks on this clone: At one end the junction does not follow the germline gene, possibly because of a read error. This chain links TRBV7-2 with TRBJ2-3; 8 bases fit TRBD2. The CDR3 runs to 14 residues. Germline CDR1 reads SGHTA; CDR2 reads FQGNSA. This chain's CDR3 is CASSLGGAGGLPTF. The CDR3 DNA reads TGTGCCAGCAGCTTAGGAGGGGCGGGGGGCCTCCCAACTTTT.

V is TRBV2 and J is TRBJ2-2, with 15 bases identical to TRBD2. CDR3 length equals 17 residues. In germline, CDR1 is SNHLY, CDR2 FYNNEI. Trimming took 7 bases from V and 4 from J; bases not matched to a gene: 7. The CDR3 nucleotides are TGTGCCAGCACCGGACTAGCGGGGGGGCCTTTCACCGGGGAGCTGTTTTTT. This codes for CASTGLAGGPFTGELFF.

This chain uses TRBV5-7 with TRBJ1-1, with D hard to call. TRBV5-7 is placed among ORFs of uncertain function. V gave up 7 bases and J gave up 4 bases, with 14 bases separating them. The CDR3 is made up of 13 amino acids. The CDR3 DNA sequence: TGTGCCAGCGCCCCCTGGGGTCCCACTGAAGCTTTCTTT. Protein product: CASAPWGPTEAFF.

This chain uses TRBV5-1 with TRBJ2-1; 8 bases match TRBD1. The V gene's germline CDR1 is SGHRS and CDR2 YFSETQ. J was trimmed by 6 bases and V by 4 bases; bases with no gene match: 6. This CDR3 is built from 14 residues. CDR3 region: CASSRTGLGNEQFF. In DNA, the CDR3 is TGCGCCAGCAGCAGGACAGGGTTAGGCAATGAGCAGTTCTTC.